Below, 28 T cell receptor beta chains from the same sample are listed, as sequenced in a study of cytomegalovirus exposure and HLA in healthy donors (dated by TCRdb to the late 2010s). The library was prepared using the immunoSEQ multiplex PCR assay. For the multiplex PCR, a mixture combining 60 forward primers for TCR Vbeta segments and 13 reverse primers for TCR Jbeta segments was used. The table comes from immuneACCESS by way of TCRdb, which keeps in-frame sequences with V and J called. Part of the clones is missing from these tables; in studies checked, under half for an unresolved V gene and the rest for unknown reasons. This sample comprises over 150,000 clones, roughly 80% of them detected only once. The top ten constitute roughly 1.4% of the sample. Sequences were obtained from PBMCs. The receptors derive from a young man in good health and CMV-seronegative.

The CDR3 loop is CASDREYQPQHF. The CDR3, as DNA: TGCGCCAGCGACAGAGAGTATCAGCCCCAGCATTTT. The genes are TRBV5-1 and TRBJ1-5; maybe TRBD1 (5 bases). Per the germline V gene, CDR1 is SGHRS and CDR2 is YFSETQ. The CDR3 spans 12 residues. V was trimmed by 7 bases and J by 5 bases, leaving 10 bases between them.

The chain carries TRBV27 and TRBJ2-7; 8 bases match TRBD1. Germline loops: CDR1 MNHEY, CDR2 SMNVEV (reference sequence). The CDR3 runs 15 residues. J gave up 1 base and V 5 bases, and 7 bases lay outside the gene matches. The CDR3, as DNA: TGTGCCAGCAGTCAACCCGGACAGGGATCCTACGAGCAGTACTTC. Translation: CASSQPGQGSYEQYF.

The J gene is TRBJ2-7, the V gene TRBV7-6; TRBD1 is a possible D gene (6 bases). This CDR3 region has 15 residues. V lost 5 bases and J lost 0, with 14 bases in between. Germline V lookup: CDR1 SGHVS, CDR2 FNYEAQ. Here the CDR3 DNA reads TGTGCCAGCAGCCCCTCGGGACAAAGCTCCTACGAGCAGTACTTC. This encodes CASSPSGQSSYEQYF.

The J gene is TRBJ2-1, the V gene TRBV28, with D unclear. Germline lookup yields CDR1 MDHEN and CDR2 SYDVKM. The CDR3 extends over 11 amino acids. V was trimmed by 6 bases and J by 8 bases, leaving 8 bases between them. This CDR3 reads CASSLEYEQFF. In DNA, the CDR3 is TGTGCCAGCAGCCTCGAGTATGAGCAGTTCTTC.

This clone was observed a few times. Additional DNA sequences in this sample encode the identical CDR3. This chain's CDR3 is CASSPGLAYEQYF. The DNA for the CDR3 is TGTGCCAGCAGTCCGGGACTCGCCTACGAGCAGTACTTC. This chain connects TRBV27 to TRBJ2-7; weak D call: TRBD2 (6 bases). The CDR3 is 13 residues long. V shed 5 bases and J shed 2 bases, with 10 bases lying between them. The germline V gene encodes CDR1 MNHEY and CDR2 SMNVEV (reference sequence).

The chain joins TRBV7-2 to TRBJ2-1, with 15 bases identical to TRBD2. CDR1 is SGHTA and CDR2 is FQGNSA in the germline V gene. The CDR3 contains 16 residues. V lost 5 bases and J lost 8; bases outside the gene matches: 7. The CDR3 DNA reads TGTGCCAGCAGCCGCCGGACTAGCGGGAGGGGAGATGAGCAGTTCTTC. It is translated as CASSRRTSGRGDEQFF.

This rearrangement joins TRBV27 to TRBJ2-5; maybe TRBD2 (6 bases). Germline CDR1 reads MNHEY; CDR2 reads SMNVEV (reference sequence). This CDR3 spans 13 amino acids. V was shortened by 2 bases and J by 5 bases, with 9 bases between the two germline ends. CDR3 region: CASSLGRLETQYF. As DNA, the CDR3 is TGTGCCAGCAGTTTAGGGAGGTTGGAGACCCAGTACTTC.

The chain is built from TRBV19 and TRBJ2-7; 9 positions match TRBD1. The germline gives CDR1 LNHDA, CDR2 SQIVND (reference sequence). Trimming removed 4 bases from V and 3 bases from J; junction bases left unmatched: 1. This CDR3 spans 13 amino acids. The CDR3 DNA sequence: TGTGCCAGTAGTAACAGGGGGCACTACGAGCAGTACTTC. Protein: CASSNRGHYEQYF.

The chain carries TRBV6-5 and TRBJ2-2; 8 nucleotides match TRBD2. The trim removed 2 bases at V and 7 bases at J, leaving 6 bases unmatched. Germline V gives CDR1 MNHEY, CDR2 SVGAGI. This CDR3 contains 15 residues. The CDR3 sequence is CASSYGASGYGELFF. Here the CDR3 DNA reads TGTGCCAGCAGTTACGGTGCTAGCGGGTACGGGGAGCTGTTTTTT.

The sample holds a few counts of this clone. The V gene is TRBV6-5, the J gene TRBJ2-6, with 8 bases matching TRBD1. The CDR3 extends over 15 amino acids. Per germline, CDR1 MNHEY and CDR2 SVGAGI. Losses at the gene ends were 5 bases for V and 4 bases for J; bases not matched to a gene: 4. The DNA for the CDR3 is TGTGCCAGCAGTCCGGGACAGGACGGGGCCAACGTCCTGACTTTC. It is translated as CASSPGQDGANVLTF.

This rearrangement joins TRBV7-2 to TRBJ2-4; a weak D match, TRBD1 (5 bases). The CDR3 extends over 13 amino acids. Germline CDR1 SGHTA, CDR2 FQGNSA. The V and J ends lost 0 bases and 6 bases respectively, with 6 bases between them. The CDR3 here is CASSLARGNIQYF. DNA for the CDR3: TGTGCCAGCAGCTTAGCTAGGGGAAACATTCAGTACTTC.

This clone turned up a few times. The chain uses TRBV6-6 and TRBJ2-5; 7 positions match TRBD1. The CDR3 sequence is 14 residues long. Germline-derived CDR1 and CDR2 are MNHNY and SVGAGI (reference sequence). Losses at the gene ends were 4 bases for V and 5 bases for J; bases not matched to a gene: 7. CDR3 bases: TGTGCCAGCAGTTCCCTTGGCAGGGGGGAGACCCAGTACTTC. It is translated as CASSSLGRGETQYF.

This clone has only a few counts. J is TRBJ2-7 and V is TRBV25-1, with 8 bases matching TRBD2. CDR3 length: 13 residues. The germline gives CDR1 MGHDK, CDR2 SYGVNS. V dropped 4 bases and J dropped 10; count of bases not matched to a gene: 9. The CDR3 protein is CASSGLPGGVQYF. CDR3 coding DNA: TGTGCCAGCAGTGGATTGCCGGGAGGGGTTCAGTACTTC.

V is TRBV4-3 and J is TRBJ2-3; D remains ambiguous. The CDR3 spans 13 residues. The V gene lost 3 bases and the J gene lost 2 bases, with 6 bases spanning the gap. Germline V CDR1 and CDR2: LGHNA, YSLEER. CDR3 sequence (DNA): TGCGCCAGCAGCCAGGCTTCCACAGATACGCAGTATTTT. Translating gives CASSQASTDTQYF.

V is TRBV7-9 and J is TRBJ2-7, with TRBD2 matching over 8 bases. CDR3 length: 16 residues. The V segment lost 5 bases and the J segment 0 bases; nucleotides outside the gene matches: 9. In germline, CDR1 is SEHNR, CDR2 FQNEAQ (reference sequence). The CDR3 nucleotides read TGTGCCAGCAGCCCCCCGCGGGGGGCCCACTCCTACGAGCAGTACTTC. This sequence encodes CASSPPRGAHSYEQYF.

This chain joins TRBV11-2 and TRBJ1-2; D uncertain. Trimming pared 0 bases from V and 2 bases from J, leaving 22 bases between. This CDR3 has 19 residues. Per the germline V gene, CDR1 is SGHAT and CDR2 is FQNNGV. For the CDR3, the DNA is TGTGCCAGCAGCTTAGAGGGCGCCCGGAGCCTAGCGGGGAACTATGGCTACACCTTC. It translates to CASSLEGARSLAGNYGYTF.

The rearrangement joins TRBV10-1 to TRBJ2-7; D unresolved. The germline gives CDR1 WNHNN, CDR2 SYGVQD (reference sequence). The CDR3 extends over 15 amino acids. Trimming pared 0 bases from V and 0 bases from J, leaving 9 bases between. The CDR3 protein is CASSESIGSSYEQYF. CDR3 sequence (DNA): TGCGCCAGCAGTGAGTCGATCGGGTCCTCCTACGAGCAGTACTTC.

The CDR3 protein is CASSVRGTSGRAETQYF. DNA of the CDR3: TGTGCCAGCAGCGTAAGAGGGACTAGCGGGAGGGCTGAGACCCAGTACTTC. The chain has TRBV9 and TRBJ2-5; TRBD2 matches at 16 bases. The germline V gene encodes CDR1 SGDLS and CDR2 YYNGEE. J lost 5 bases, V lost 1 base, and 5 bases had no gene match. This CDR3 has 17 residues.

The rearrangement links TRBV27 to TRBJ1-1; D may be TRBD1 (5 bases). In germline, CDR1 is MNHEY, CDR2 SMNVEV (reference sequence). This CDR3 has 15 amino acids. The V end was cut by 6 bases, the J end by 2 bases, with 16 bases between. CDR3 loop: CASSQMTDINTEAFF. The CDR3, as DNA: TGTGCCAGCAGCCAAATGACAGATATTAACACTGAAGCTTTCTTT.

This clone occurred once. The genes are TRBV6-5 and TRBJ2-1; possible D gene TRBD1, 6 bases. The CDR3 has 13 amino acids. Per the germline V gene, CDR1 is MNHEY and CDR2 is SVGAGI. V was clipped by 10 bases and J by 5 bases, with 15 bases between them. The CDR3 coding sequence is TGTGCCACCCATAGGGGGTCGCACAATGAGCAGTTCTTC. This codes for CATHRGSHNEQFF.

The J gene is TRBJ1-4, the V gene TRBV23-1; 9 bases line up with TRBD1. Being an ORF, TRBV23-1 has a function that is uncertain. The CDR3 covers 15 residues. Unmatched junction bases numbered 9, after V lost 6 bases and J lost 7 bases. The DNA of the CDR3 is TGCGCCAGCAGCATCCACAGGGGGCGCGGTGAAAAACTGTTTTTT. As protein: CASSIHRGRGEKLFF.

This clone appeared a single time. CDR3 DNA: TGTGCCAGCAGCTTACGAAGCGCCCCGTCTGATACGCAGTATTTT. Translation gives CASSLRSAPSDTQYF. The V call is TRBV13, the J call TRBJ2-3; D gene unclear. There are 15 residues in the CDR3. Trimming took 2 bases from V and 6 from J, leaving 15 bases between them. CDR1 and CDR2 (germline): PRHDT, FYEKMQ (reference sequence).

The chain joins TRBV6-1 to TRBJ2-7, with 10 nucleotides matching TRBD2. Trimming took 6 bases from V and 6 from J; bases not matched to a gene: 8. Germline V gene lookup returns CDR1 MNHNS and CDR2 SASEGT. The CDR3 spans 14 residues. The CDR3 here is CASSLTSGSTEQYF. CDR3 nucleotide sequence: TGTGCCAGCAGCCTGACTAGCGGGTCCACCGAGCAGTACTTC.

This clone showed up just a few times. The V call is TRBV6-5, the J call TRBJ2-1, with TRBD1 identical over 7 bases. Trimming took 8 bases from V and 10 from J; bases not matched to a gene: 5. CDR1 is MNHEY and CDR2 is SVGAGI in the germline V gene. The CDR3 runs 11 residues. CDR3 in amino acids: CASEGAREQFF. For the CDR3, the DNA is TGTGCCAGCGAGGGGGCTCGAGAGCAGTTCTTC.

The sample holds one count of this clone. The chain has TRBV18 and TRBJ2-1, with 12 bases identical to TRBD2. CDR3 length: 15 residues. Germline assignment: CDR1 KGHSH and CDR2 LQKENI. The V and J ends lost 3 bases and 9 bases, in that order; junction bases with no gene match: 6. CDR3 nucleotide sequence: TGTGCCAGCTCACCGTCACTAGCGGGAGGATCTGAGCAGTTCTTC. Its translation: CASSPSLAGGSEQFF.

The table lists this clone with a count of one. The genes are TRBV2 and TRBJ2-3; TRBD2 might be the D (5 bases). The CDR3 spans 15 residues. Trimming left V 5 bases short and J 1 base short, with 13 bases between. The V gene's germline CDR1 is SNHLY and CDR2 FYNNEI. CDR3 nucleotide sequence: TGTGCCAGCAGTCCTCGAGCGGAAGGCACAGATACGCAGTATTTT. Its translation: CASSPRAEGTDTQYF.

This clone was seen once. The rearrangement links TRBV19 to TRBJ2-1, with a tentative D call TRBD2 (5 bases). The CDR3 has 15 amino acids. Germline V gene lookup returns CDR1 LNHDA and CDR2 SQIVND (reference sequence). V lost 4 bases and J 0 bases, leaving 10 bases between the germline ends. The CDR3 DNA sequence: TGTGCCAGTAGTAGACGGAGGATCTCCTACAATGAGCAGTTCTTC. Amino acids: CASSRRRISYNEQFF.

Only a few counts were recorded for this clone. The chain joins TRBV15 to TRBJ1-6; 7 bases line up with TRBD1. The CDR3 is 15 amino acids. Germline V lookup: CDR1 LNHNV, CDR2 YYDKDF (reference sequence). V shed 1 base, J shed 9 bases, and the junction held 6 bases outside the gene matches. As DNA, the CDR3 is TGTGCCACCAGCAGAGGTACCACAGGGGTTTCACCCCTCCACTTT. Protein sequence: CATSRGTTGVSPLHF.